Listed below are T cell receptor beta chains from one sample, sequenced in a study of blood T cell repertoires in COVID-19. Generated by immunoSEQ multiplex PCR, the TCRdb table keeps only in-frame clones and is missing some. The sample includes 270,000 or so clones, over 85% seen only once; the top ten take more than 9.5%. Material for sequencing was peripheral blood. These receptors were collected from a woman in her twenties or thirties with COVID-19, enrolled during active disease. Each CDR3 is given with its conserved first and last residue. The D gene is left open where the match is weak. Size tells how often a clone was seen (once, few, many) or the class of an expanded clone, and some rows leave it out.

CDR3nt	CDR3aa	v_gene	j_gene	abundance	len	d_gene
TGTGCCAGCAGCTTTCAACAGGGGAACACTGAAGCTTTCTTT	CASSFQQGNTEAFF	TRBV11-2	TRBJ1-1	-	14	-
TGCAGTGGCAGGGTTGACTATGGCTACACCTTC	CSGRVDYGYTF	TRBV20-1	TRBJ1-2	-	11	-
TGCAGTGCTAGTATAGCGGGGGGGCGAAACAATGAGCAGTTCTTC	CSASIAGGRNNEQFF	TRBV20-1	TRBJ2-1	-	15	TRBD2
TGTGCCAGCAGCCCTCCGACAGGGGCAGGGGAAAAACTGTTTTTT	CASSPPTGAGEKLFF	TRBV7-9	TRBJ1-4	-	15	TRBD1
TGTGCCAGCAGGACAGGGGGGAACAATCAGCCCCAGCATTTT	CASRTGGNNQPQHF	TRBV6-5	TRBJ1-5	-	14	TRBD1
TGTGCCATCAGAGAGGCGACTGAGGAGCAGTTCTTC	CAIREATEEQFF	TRBV10-3	TRBJ2-1	once	12	-
TGTGCCAGCAGTTTCGTAAGGGGGGGGACTGAAGCTTTCTTT	CASSFVRGGTEAFF	TRBV6-5	TRBJ1-1	-	14	-
TGTGCCAGCAGGAAAACCCCGGGACAGCAAAACACCGGGGAGCTGTTTTTT	CASRKTPGQQNTGELFF	TRBV7-6	TRBJ2-2	-	17	TRBD1
TGTGCCAGCAGTGAACCGAGACTATCTATGTTGTACACCTTC	CASSEPRLSMLYTF	TRBV2	TRBJ1-2	-	14	-
TGTGCCAGCAGTTACACAAGATACCAACCTAACTATGGCTACACCTTC	CASSYTRYQPNYGYTF	TRBV6-5	TRBJ1-2	few	16	-
TGTGCCAGCAGTTTGATAGGGGGTAGTGGCTACACCTTC	CASSLIGGSGYTF	TRBV27	TRBJ1-2	-	13	-
TGTGCCAGCAGCTTGGCGGGAACTGGCTACGAGCAGTACTTC	CASSLAGTGYEQYF	TRBV13	TRBJ2-7	few	14	-
TGTGCCGGGAGGGGACCGGGGGGGCCAGATACGCAGTATTTT	CAGRGPGGPDTQYF	TRBV2	TRBJ2-3	-	14	TRBD2
TGTGCCAGCACGGGACAGGCTTTAAGTGAGGCGTTCTTC	CASTGQALSEAFF	TRBV2	TRBJ2-1	once	13	TRBD1
TGTGCCAGCAGCCTAGAAGCGGGTGGGTCCTACGAGCAGTACTTC	CASSLEAGGSYEQYF	TRBV6-5	TRBJ2-7	-	15	-
TGTGCCAGCAGCCAAACAGGGAGCTATGGCTACACCTTC	CASSQTGSYGYTF	TRBV3-1/TRBV3-2	TRBJ1-2	few	13	-
TGTGCCAGCAGCTCCGGGACAGGGCGGGTCAATCAGCCCCAGCATTTT	CASSSGTGRVNQPQHF	TRBV7-9	TRBJ1-5	-	16	TRBD1
TGTGCCAGCTCACCACCGCAGGCCCTAAGCCTCTATGGCTACACCTTC	CASSPPQALSLYGYTF	TRBV18	TRBJ1-2	-	16	-
TGTGCCAGCAGTTTGGAGAGGGCCCTCGTCCAGCCCCAGCATTTT	CASSLERALVQPQHF	TRBV27	TRBJ1-5	once	15	-
TGTGCCAGCAGCTTAAGTCTAGCAGCCGAGCAGTACTTC	CASSLSLAAEQYF	TRBV13	TRBJ2-7	-	13	-
TGTGCCAGCAGTTCAACAGGGACACCCCTCCACTTT	CASSSTGTPLHF	TRBV28	TRBJ1-6	-	12	-
TGTGCCAGTACTTCTGAAGCGGGGGGGATTAAAGATACGCAGTATTTT	CASTSEAGGIKDTQYF	TRBV19	TRBJ2-3	-	16	TRBD2
TGCAGCGTTGGACAGGGAGACTATGGCTACACCTTC	CSVGQGDYGYTF	TRBV29-1	TRBJ1-2	-	12	TRBD1
TGTGCCAGCAGCGTAGCTAAGGAAGCTAGGACATTTAGCAATCAGCCCCAGCATTTT	CASSVAKEARTFSNQPQHF	TRBV9	TRBJ1-5	-	19	-
TGTGCCAGCAGTTTATTGTTAGACAGGGGAGTGAACACTGAAGCTTTCTTT	CASSLLLDRGVNTEAFF	TRBV28	TRBJ1-1	-	17	TRBD1
TGTGCCAGTAGTACGGTTGAAGCTTTCTTT	CASSTVEAFF	TRBV19	TRBJ1-1	-	10	-
TGCGCCAGCAGCCCCGCGACAGGGCCCTATGGCTACACCTTC	CASSPATGPYGYTF	TRBV5-1	TRBJ1-2	-	14	TRBD1
TGTGCCAGCAGCACCCCACTGGGACAGGGAGTCTATGGCTACACCTTC	CASSTPLGQGVYGYTF	TRBV5-4	TRBJ1-2	-	16	TRBD1
TGTGCCAGCAGCCCCTCCGCGTCGAACACCGGGGAGCTGTTTTTT	CASSPSASNTGELFF	TRBV3-1/TRBV3-2	TRBJ2-2	-	15	-
TGCGCCAGCAGCCCAGATCCGGGACAGGGGGCCCGTGGGAAAAACATTCAGTACTTC	CASSPDPGQGARGKNIQYF	TRBV4-1	TRBJ2-4	once	19	TRBD1
TGTGCCAGCAGTTTTAGGACAGGGGGGGTCTATGGCTACACCTTC	CASSFRTGGVYGYTF	TRBV6-5	TRBJ1-2	-	15	TRBD1
TGTGCCAGCAGTGGGGGACAGACCGGGGAGCTGTTTTTT	CASSGGQTGELFF	TRBV12-3/TRBV12-4	TRBJ2-2	-	13	TRBD1